The entry below gives a single T cell receptor beta chain sequence along with its context. Its specificity is unknown. TCRdb recomputed calls from the 5' RACE reads with MiXCR, one row per CDR3 protein. The sample carries 90,000 to 130,000 distinct CDR3 sequences, under 9% recorded once. The data stem from a study of T cells after yellow fever vaccination. Overall study: The SMART-Seq v4 Ultra Low Input method served to prepare the low-cell-number fractions. Study outcomes and limitations: Any FACS-sorted repertoire could hold abundant clonotypes that contaminate it from the bulk population. Booster samples showed a return of most primary-vaccination clones (roughly 95% CD4, roughly 85% CD8). When the response was secondary, it was weaker but reached its peak faster, day 5 versus 15.

The CDR3 has 15 amino acids. Germline CDR1 SGHVS, CDR2 FQNEAQ. The V gene lost 5 bases and the J gene lost 0 bases, with 14 bases spanning the gap. The receptor comes from a man aged 30 to 45 who received the YFV17D yellow fever vaccine. V is TRBV7-8 and J is TRBJ2-7; D gene ambiguous. Here the sequenced sample was CD8+ T cells sorted from PBMCs, taken 45 days after the yellow fever booster vaccination. In nucleotides, the CDR3 is TGTGCCAGCAGCCCTCCTCCGACAAACTCCTACGAGCAGTACTTC. This gives the protein CASSPPPTNSYEQYF.